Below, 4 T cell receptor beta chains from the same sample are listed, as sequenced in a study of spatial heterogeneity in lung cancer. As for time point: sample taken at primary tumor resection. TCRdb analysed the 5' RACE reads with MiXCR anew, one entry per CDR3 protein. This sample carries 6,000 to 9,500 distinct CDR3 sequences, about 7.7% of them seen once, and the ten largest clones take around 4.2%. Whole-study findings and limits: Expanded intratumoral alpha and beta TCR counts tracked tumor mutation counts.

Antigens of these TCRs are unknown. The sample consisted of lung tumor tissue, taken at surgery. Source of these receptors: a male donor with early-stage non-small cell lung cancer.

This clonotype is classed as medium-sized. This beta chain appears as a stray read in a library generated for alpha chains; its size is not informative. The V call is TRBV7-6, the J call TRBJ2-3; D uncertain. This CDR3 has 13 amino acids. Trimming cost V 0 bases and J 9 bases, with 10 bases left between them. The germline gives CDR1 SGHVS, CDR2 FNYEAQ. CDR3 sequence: CASSLAEARTQYF. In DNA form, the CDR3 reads TGTGCCAGCAGCTTAGCTGAGGCGAGAACGCAGTATTTT.

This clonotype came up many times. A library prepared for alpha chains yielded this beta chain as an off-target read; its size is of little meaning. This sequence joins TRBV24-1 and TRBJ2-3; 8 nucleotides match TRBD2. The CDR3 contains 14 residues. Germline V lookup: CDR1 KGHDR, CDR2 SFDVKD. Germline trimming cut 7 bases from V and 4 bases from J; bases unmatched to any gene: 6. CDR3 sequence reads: CATRGLADSDTQYF. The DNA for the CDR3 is TGTGCCACCAGAGGACTAGCAGATTCAGATACGCAGTATTTT.

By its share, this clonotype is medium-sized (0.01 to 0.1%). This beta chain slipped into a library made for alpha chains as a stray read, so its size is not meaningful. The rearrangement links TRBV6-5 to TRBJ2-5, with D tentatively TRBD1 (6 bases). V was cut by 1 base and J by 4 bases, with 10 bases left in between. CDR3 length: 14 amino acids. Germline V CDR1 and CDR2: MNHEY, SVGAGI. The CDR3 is CASSYWDTRETQYF. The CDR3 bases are TGTGCCAGCAGTTACTGGGACACCCGAGAGACCCAGTACTTC.

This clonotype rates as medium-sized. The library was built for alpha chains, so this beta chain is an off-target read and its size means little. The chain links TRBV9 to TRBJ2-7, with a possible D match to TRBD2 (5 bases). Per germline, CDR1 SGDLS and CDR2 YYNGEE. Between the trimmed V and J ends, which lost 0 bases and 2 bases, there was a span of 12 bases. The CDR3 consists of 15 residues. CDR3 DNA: TGTGCCAGCAGCGTAGGTGGACTGCTAACCTACGAGCAGTACTTC. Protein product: CASSVGGLLTYEQYF.